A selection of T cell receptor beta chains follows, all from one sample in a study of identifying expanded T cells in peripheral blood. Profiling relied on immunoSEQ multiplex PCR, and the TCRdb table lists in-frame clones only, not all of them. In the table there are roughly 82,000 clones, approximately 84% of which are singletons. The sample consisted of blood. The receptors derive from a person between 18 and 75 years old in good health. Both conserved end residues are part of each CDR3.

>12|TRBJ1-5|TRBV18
CASSADLSPQHF
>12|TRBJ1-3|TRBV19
CASSMTGNTIYF
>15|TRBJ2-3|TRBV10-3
CAIGRLWADRDTQYF
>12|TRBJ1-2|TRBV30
CAWSVARGGYTF
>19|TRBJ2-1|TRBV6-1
CASSEAGPRTSGIWNEQFF
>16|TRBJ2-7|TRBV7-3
CASTSRSAISSYEQYF
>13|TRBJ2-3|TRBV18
CASSPPVEDTQYF
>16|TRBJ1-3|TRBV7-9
CASSPRVLLGGNTIYF
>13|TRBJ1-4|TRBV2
CANDRVSNEKLFF
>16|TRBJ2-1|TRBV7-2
CASSFTGRATANEQFF
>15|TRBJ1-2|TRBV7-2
CASSLGQGNSYGYTF
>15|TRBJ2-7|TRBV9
CASSVASGILYEQYF
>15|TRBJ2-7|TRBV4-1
CASSHAVGGEYEQYF
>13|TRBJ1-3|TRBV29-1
CSAVWDVGNTIYF
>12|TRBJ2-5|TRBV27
CASSPLGKTQYF
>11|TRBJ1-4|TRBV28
CASREREKLFF
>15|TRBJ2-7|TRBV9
CASSPRLSGRPPEYF
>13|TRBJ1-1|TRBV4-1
CASTRGVGTEAFF
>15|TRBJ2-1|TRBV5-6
CASSVSGSSYNEQFF
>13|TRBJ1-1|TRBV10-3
CAISDGLNTEAFF
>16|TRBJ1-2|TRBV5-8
CASSLDGFDPSYGYTF
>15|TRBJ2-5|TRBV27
CASKLTWRGGETQYF
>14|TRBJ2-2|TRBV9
CASTLAGAGGELFF
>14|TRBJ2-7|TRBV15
CATSFRTGPYEQYF
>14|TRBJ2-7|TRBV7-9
CASSLGAATYEQYF
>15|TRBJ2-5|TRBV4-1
CASSQAPTGYISQYF
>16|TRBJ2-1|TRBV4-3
CASSQEATGGSDEQFF
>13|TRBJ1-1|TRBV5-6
CASSLGRRTEAFF
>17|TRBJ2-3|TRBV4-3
CASSQDGGGGEPDTQYF
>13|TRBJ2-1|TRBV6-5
CASRETPYNEQFF
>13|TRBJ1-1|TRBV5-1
CASSLAVNTEAFF
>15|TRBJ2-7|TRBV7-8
CASSLDSTGVDEQYF
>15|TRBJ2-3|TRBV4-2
CASSQNRAGTDTQYF
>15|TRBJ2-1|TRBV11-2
CASSSEAGGYNEQFF
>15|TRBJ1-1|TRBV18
CASRKGDTLNTEAFF
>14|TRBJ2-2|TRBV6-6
CASSYYRAAGELFF
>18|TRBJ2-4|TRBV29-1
CSVSPTGGSPLAKNIQYF
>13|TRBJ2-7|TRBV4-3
CASSPWTGSEQYF
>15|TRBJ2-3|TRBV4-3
CASSQGSGVTDTQYF